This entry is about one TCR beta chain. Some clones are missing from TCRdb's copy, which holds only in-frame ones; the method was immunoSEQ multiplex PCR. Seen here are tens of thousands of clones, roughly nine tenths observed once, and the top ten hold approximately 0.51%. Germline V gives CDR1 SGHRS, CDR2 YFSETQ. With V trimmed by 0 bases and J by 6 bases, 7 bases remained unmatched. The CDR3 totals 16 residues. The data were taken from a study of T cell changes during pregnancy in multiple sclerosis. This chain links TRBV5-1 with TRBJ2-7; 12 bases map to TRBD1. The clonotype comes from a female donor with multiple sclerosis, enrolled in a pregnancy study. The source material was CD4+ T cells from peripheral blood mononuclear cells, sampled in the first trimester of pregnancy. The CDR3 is CASSLADGTGGAEQYF. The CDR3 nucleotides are TGCGCCAGCAGCTTGGCCGACGGGACAGGGGGCGCCGAGCAGTACTTC.